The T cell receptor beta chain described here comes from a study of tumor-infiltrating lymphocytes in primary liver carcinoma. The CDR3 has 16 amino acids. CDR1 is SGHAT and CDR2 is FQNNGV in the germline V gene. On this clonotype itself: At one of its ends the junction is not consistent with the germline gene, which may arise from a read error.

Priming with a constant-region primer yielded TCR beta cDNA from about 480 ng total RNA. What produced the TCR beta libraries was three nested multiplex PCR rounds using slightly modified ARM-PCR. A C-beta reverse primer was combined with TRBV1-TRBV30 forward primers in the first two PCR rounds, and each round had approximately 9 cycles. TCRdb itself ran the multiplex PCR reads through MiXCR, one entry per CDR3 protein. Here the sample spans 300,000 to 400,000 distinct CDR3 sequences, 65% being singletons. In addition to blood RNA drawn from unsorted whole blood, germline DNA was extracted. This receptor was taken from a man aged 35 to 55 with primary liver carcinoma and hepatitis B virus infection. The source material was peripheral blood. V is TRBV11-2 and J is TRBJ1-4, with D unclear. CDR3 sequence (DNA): TGTGCCAGCAGATTAGATCGTGGAGGGTTTAATGAAAAACTGTTTTTT. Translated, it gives CASRLDRGGFNEKLFF.